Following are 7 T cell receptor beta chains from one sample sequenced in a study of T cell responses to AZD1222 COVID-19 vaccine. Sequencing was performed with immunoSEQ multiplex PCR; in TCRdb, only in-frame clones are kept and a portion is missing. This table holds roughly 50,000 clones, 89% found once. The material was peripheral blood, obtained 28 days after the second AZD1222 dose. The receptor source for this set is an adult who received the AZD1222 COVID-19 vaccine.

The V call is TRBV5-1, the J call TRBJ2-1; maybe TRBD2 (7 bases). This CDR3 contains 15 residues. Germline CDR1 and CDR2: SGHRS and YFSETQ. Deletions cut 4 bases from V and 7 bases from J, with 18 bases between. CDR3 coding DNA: TGCGCCAGCAGCCCCCGGGTAGGGGGGGGTAATGAGCAGTTCTTC. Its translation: CASSPRVGGGNEQFF.

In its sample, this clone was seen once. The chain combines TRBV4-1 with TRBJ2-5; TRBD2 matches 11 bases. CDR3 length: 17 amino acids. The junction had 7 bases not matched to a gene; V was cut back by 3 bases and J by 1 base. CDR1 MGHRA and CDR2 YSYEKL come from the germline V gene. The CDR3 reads CASSHFTSGSSQETQYF. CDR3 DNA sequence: TGCGCCAGCAGCCATTTTACTAGCGGGAGTAGCCAAGAGACCCAGTACTTC.

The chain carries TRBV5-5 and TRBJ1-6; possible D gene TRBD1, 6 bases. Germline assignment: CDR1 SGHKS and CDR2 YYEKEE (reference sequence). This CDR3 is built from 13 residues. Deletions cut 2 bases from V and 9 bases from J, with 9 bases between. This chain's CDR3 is CASSLGGTSPLHF. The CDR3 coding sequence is TGTGCCAGCAGCTTAGGGGGGACTTCACCCCTCCACTTT.

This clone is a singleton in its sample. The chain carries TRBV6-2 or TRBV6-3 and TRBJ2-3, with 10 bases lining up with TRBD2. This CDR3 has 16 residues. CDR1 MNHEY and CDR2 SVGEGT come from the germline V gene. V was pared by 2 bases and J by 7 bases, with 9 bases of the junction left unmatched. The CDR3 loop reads CASSYQLAGLGNTQYF. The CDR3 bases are TGTGCCAGCAGTTACCAACTAGCGGGACTTGGTAATACGCAGTATTTT.

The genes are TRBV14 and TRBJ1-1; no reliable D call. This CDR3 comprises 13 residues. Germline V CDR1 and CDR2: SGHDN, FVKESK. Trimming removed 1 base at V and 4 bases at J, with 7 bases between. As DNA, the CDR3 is TGTGCCAGCAGCCAAGTTGGGGTCACTGAAGCTTTCTTT. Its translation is CASSQVGVTEAFF.

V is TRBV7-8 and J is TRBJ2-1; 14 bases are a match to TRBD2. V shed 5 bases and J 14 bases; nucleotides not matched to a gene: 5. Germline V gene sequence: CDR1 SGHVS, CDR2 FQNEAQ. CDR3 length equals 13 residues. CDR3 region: CASSLGLAGGEFF. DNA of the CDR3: TGTGCCAGCAGCCTAGGACTAGCGGGAGGTGAGTTCTTC. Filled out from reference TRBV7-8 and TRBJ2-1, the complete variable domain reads GAGVSQSPRYKVAKRGQDVALRCDPISGHVSLFWYQQALGQGPEFLTYFQNEAQLDKSGLPSDRFFAERPEGSVSTLKIQRTQQEDSAVYLCASSLGLAGGEFFGPGTRLTVL.

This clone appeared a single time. CDR3 DNA sequence: TGTGCCAGCAGCCAAGATCGTGGGACTGGCTACGAGCAGTACTTC. Its protein is CASSQDRGTGYEQYF. The rearrangement joins TRBV3-1 (or the pseudogene TRBV3-2) to TRBJ2-7, with D possibly matching TRBD2 (6 bases). Germline assignment: CDR1 LGHDT and CDR2 YNNKEL (reference sequence). Between the trimmed V and J ends, which lost 0 bases and 3 bases, there was a span of 12 bases. The CDR3 is 15 amino acids.